This T cell receptor (beta chain) is from a study of T-cell memory formation after mild COVID-19. General observations from the study: Clones contracting across day 15 to 85 had a balanced CD4/CD8 profile; later expanding clones leaned CD4+. The authors did not confirm SARS-CoV-2 specificity of second-wave clones peaking day 37.

Germline-derived CDR1 and CDR2 are SQVTM and ANQGSEA. The CDR3 loop spans 14 amino acids. J lost 5 bases, V lost 5 bases, and 8 bases had no gene match. For this clonotype: The antigen is undetermined.

One entry per CDR3 protein, called by TCRdb with MiXCR from the 5' RACE reads. The table has 190,000 or so distinct CDR3 sequences, about 22% seen once. Source material: PBMCs or a T cell subset sorted from them (not recorded which). This rearrangement joins TRBV29-1 to TRBJ1-2, with TRBD1 matching 10 bases. The sequence derives from an adult woman who had mild COVID-19 (a few samples of this study predate the infection). Cell type and time point are not known. The CDR3 coding sequence is TGCAGCGTTACACTGACGGACAGGGGGTATGGCTACACCTTC. It specifies CSVTLTDRGYGYTF.